This TCR beta chain originates from a study of T cells after yellow fever vaccination. Whole-study findings and limits: Abundant clonotypes from the bulk population could have been carried over as contaminants into FACS-sorted repertoires. It was the secondary response that reached its peak faster, day 5 versus 15, but it was weaker.

The CDR3 runs to 14 residues. The germline CDR1 and CDR2 sequences are SGHTA and FQGNSA. Turning to this clonotype: Its antigen is undetermined. A read error may account for a junction end that differs from germline.

TCRdb reprocessed the 5' RACE reads via MiXCR and lists one record per CDR3 protein. The sample contains 250,000 or so distinct CDR3 sequences, approximately 3.8% of which appear only once. The chain carries TRBV7-2 and TRBJ2-5, with D tentatively TRBD2 (5 bases). This TCR was sampled from a man between 18 and 35 years old who received the YFV17D yellow fever vaccine. The input for sequencing was PBMCs, taken 15 days after the yellow fever booster vaccination. The CDR3 spells CAGSLGRGGETQYF. CDR3 bases: TGTGCCGGCAGCTTAGGTCGAGGCGGGGAGACCCAGTACTTC.